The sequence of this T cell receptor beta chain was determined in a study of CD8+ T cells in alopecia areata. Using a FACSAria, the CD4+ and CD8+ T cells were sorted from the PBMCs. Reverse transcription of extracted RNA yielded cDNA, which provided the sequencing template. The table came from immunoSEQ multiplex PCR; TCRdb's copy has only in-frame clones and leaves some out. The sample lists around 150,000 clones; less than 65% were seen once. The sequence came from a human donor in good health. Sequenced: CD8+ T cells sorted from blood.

CDR3 sequence (DNA): TGTGCCAGCAGTTCGAGCTCTGGAAACACCATATATTTT. The encoded protein is CASSSSSGNTIYF. The chain recombines TRBV6-6 with TRBJ1-3; D call uncertain. V lost 4 bases to trimming and J lost 0 bases, with 4 bases between them. CDR3 size: 13 residues. CDR1 MNHNY and CDR2 SVGAGI come from the germline V gene (reference sequence).